The entry that follows covers one TCR beta chain sequence. Antigen unknown. This CDR3 is built from 16 residues. Per the germline V gene, CDR1 is SGHTA and CDR2 is FQGNSA. V was clipped by 1 base and J by 12 bases, with 19 bases between them. The record originates from a study of Ad26.COV2.S vaccination and SARS-CoV-2 variants. Whole-study context: Ad26.COV2.S arm of COV1001 included the donor. Recipients of Ad26.COV2.S got it intramuscularly, once or twice 56 days apart.

Documented treatment: about 20 received Ad26.COV2.S at low or high dose, single or two shots; 5 received placebo; per-sample allocation not given. Day 63 after the first injection of vaccine or placebo was the sampling time. The study, taken as a whole, reports: Responses of spike-specific T cells (both CD8+ and CD4+) reportedly showed substantial breadth after vaccination.

Assay used: immunoSEQ multiplex PCR; TCRdb lists only in-frame clones, some missing. Among around 340,000 clones, 70% to 90% were seen once, and the ten largest hold over 8.5%. The sample was peripheral blood, taken in a trial of Ad26.COV2.S vaccine versus placebo. This receptor was identified in a person between 18 and 65 years old who received the Ad26.COV2.S COVID-19 vaccine or a placebo. The V and J genes are TRBV7-2 and TRBJ1-6, with TRBD1 as a possible D gene (6 bases). The CDR3 loop is CASSLDREAALGPLHF. The DNA of the CDR3 is TGTGCCAGCAGCTTAGACAGGGAGGCGGCGTTAGGACCCCTCCACTTT.